This T cell receptor (beta chain) was captured in a study of T cells in women clearing cervical HPV infection. Each participant carried one incident cervical HPV16 infection only. Study outcomes and limitations: Unknown T-cell numbers per sample may underlie the richness differences.

Worth noting for this clone: Its antigen is unknown.

Genomic DNA, averaging roughly 1,200 ng per sample, yielded TCR beta CDR3 via immunoSEQ. Method: immunoSEQ multiplex PCR; TCRdb's copy keeps in-frame clones and lacks some. This listing includes 25,000 to 30,000 clones. The TCR comes from a woman between 18 and 70 years old with a cervical HPV16 infection that either progressed to CIN3+ or cleared (not recorded which). The sequenced sample consisted of blood buffy coat.

CDR3 DNA, as far as it was read: TGCGCCAGCAGCTTGTCAGGGCTTGACTACGAG. Translated, it gives CASSLSGLDYE. The entire CDR3 reads CASSLSGLDYEQYF. The chain links TRBV5-1 to TRBJ2-7; TRBD1 is a possible D gene (5 bases). The CDR3 goes on 3 residues after the read ends, and that part is filled in from the germline J gene. The V and J ends lost 1 base and 3 bases respectively, with 11 bases between them. Germline-derived CDR1 and CDR2 are SGHRS and YFSETQ. The CDR3 contains 14 residues.